What follows are 11 T cell receptor beta chains derived from one specimen sequenced in a study of blood T cell repertoires in COVID-19. Measured with immunoSEQ multiplex PCR; TCRdb has only the in-frame clones, and not every one. Altogether around 150,000 clones are present, around 92% being singletons, with the ten largest covering about 4.8%. Material for sequencing was peripheral blood. The receptors shown here come from a man aged 25-45 years with COVID-19, enrolled during active disease.

J is TRBJ2-7 and V is TRBV19, with 8 bases fitting TRBD1. The V segment lost 5 bases and the J segment 0 bases; nucleotides outside the gene matches: 9. The CDR3 has 16 amino acids. Per germline, CDR1 LNHDA and CDR2 SQIVND (reference sequence). CDR3 sequence reads: CASSDWGQASSYEQYF. The DNA of the CDR3 is TGTGCCAGTAGTGACTGGGGACAGGCAAGCTCCTACGAGCAGTACTTC.

The V gene is TRBV19, the J gene TRBJ1-5; 7 bases fit TRBD1. Germline V CDR1 and CDR2: LNHDA, SQIVND (reference sequence). The V and J ends lost 5 bases and 3 bases, in that order; junction bases with no gene match: 13. This CDR3 region has 17 residues. CDR3 in amino acids: CASSPDRARSVNQPQHF. The CDR3 nucleotides read TGTGCCAGTAGTCCCGACAGGGCCAGGTCGGTCAATCAGCCCCAGCATTTT.

The V and J genes are TRBV28 and TRBJ2-2; 9 positions agree with TRBD1. The junction had 3 bases not matched to a gene; V was cut back by 2 bases and J by 5 bases. This CDR3 contains 15 residues. Germline V lookup: CDR1 MDHEN, CDR2 SYDVKM. CDR3 sequence (DNA): TGTGCCAGCAGTTTAATCGGGACAGGGACCGGGGAGCTGTTTTTT. This codes for CASSLIGTGTGELFF.

This chain joins TRBV9 and TRBJ2-3, with a possible D match to TRBD2 (7 bases). Trimming took off 3 bases at V and 2 bases at J, with 13 bases between the two ends. CDR3 length equals 15 residues. The V gene's germline CDR1 is SGDLS and CDR2 YYNGEE. In nucleotides, the CDR3 is TGTGCCAGCAGCGCGGGGGGCGGTCCCACAGATACGCAGTATTTT. As protein: CASSAGGGPTDTQYF.

The rearrangement links TRBV2 to TRBJ2-1; TRBD1 matches 8 bases. The CDR3 length is 15 residues. From germline, CDR1 is SNHLY and CDR2 FYNNEI. With V trimmed by 2 bases and J by 4 bases, 4 bases remained unmatched. In DNA form, the CDR3 reads TGTGCCAGCAGTGAACGCCAGGGGGCTTACAATGAGCAGTTCTTC. This codes for CASSERQGAYNEQFF. The full variable domain, rest sourced from reference TRBV2 and TRBJ2-1, is EPEVTQTPSHQVTQMGQEVILRCVPISNHLYFYWYRQILGQKVEFLVSFYNNEISEKSEIFDDQFSVERPDGSNFTLKIRSTKLEDSAMYFCASSERQGAYNEQFFGPGTRLTVL.

The J gene is TRBJ1-6, the V gene TRBV5-4, with D possibly TRBD1 on 5 matching bases. CDR1 is SGHNT and CDR2 is YYREEE in the germline V gene (reference sequence). V was trimmed by 0 bases and J by 7 bases, leaving 8 bases between them. The CDR3 extends over 14 amino acids. CDR3 amino acids: CASSLDRTNSPLHF. The CDR3 DNA sequence: TGTGCCAGCAGCTTGGACAGGACAAATTCACCCCTCCACTTT.

The rearrangement uses TRBV16 and TRBJ1-2, with D uncertain. In germline, CDR1 is KGHSY, CDR2 FQNENV. The CDR3 loop spans 13 amino acids. Trimming took off 2 bases at V and 2 bases at J, with 6 bases between the two ends. The CDR3 protein is CASSQQSNYGYTF. The CDR3 bases are TGTGCCAGCAGCCAACAGTCCAACTATGGCTACACCTTC.

The chain links TRBV6-1 to TRBJ1-3; no firm D call. The V end lost 1 base, the J end lost 2 bases, and 15 bases lay between the germline ends. The germline V gene has CDR1 MNHNS and CDR2 SASEGT. The CDR3 has 17 residues. In DNA form, the CDR3 reads TGTGCCAGCAGTGAAGTCGTTGTTGCGTCTCCTGGAAACACCATATATTTT. This encodes CASSEVVVASPGNTIYF.

V and J are TRBV9 and TRBJ1-4; no definite D call. CDR1 and CDR2 (germline): SGDLS, YYNGEE. CDR3 length equals 15 residues. V lost 2 bases, J lost 2 bases, and 10 bases lay in between. DNA for the CDR3: TGTGCCAGCAGCGTTGACCCCGGGACTAATGAAAAACTGTTTTTT. This translates into CASSVDPGTNEKLFF.

The V gene is TRBV5-1, the J gene TRBJ1-3, with D maybe TRBD1 (5 bases). Germline CDR1 and CDR2: SGHRS and YFSETQ. The V end lost 2 bases, the J end lost 2 bases, and 8 bases lay between the germline ends. This CDR3 is built from 14 residues. Written as DNA, the CDR3 is TGCGCCAGCAGCTTCGGCAGGGCTGGAAACACCATATATTTT. It codes for CASSFGRAGNTIYF. The full variable domain, with the rest looked up from reference TRBV5-1 and TRBJ1-3, is KAGVTQTPRYLIKTRGQQVTLSCSPISGHRSVSWYQQTPGQGLQFLFEYFSETQRNKGNFPGRFSGRQFSNSRSEMNVSTLELGDSALYLCASSFGRAGNTIYFGEGSWLTVV.

In DNA form, the CDR3 reads TGTGCCAGCAGCGCCCTACCCAGGCAGACCCAGTACTTC. Translation gives CASSALPRQTQYF. The V gene is TRBV7-2, the J gene TRBJ2-5; D ambiguous. The CDR3 has 13 residues. CDR1 and CDR2 from the germline V gene are SGHTA and FQGNSA. Trimming removed 5 bases from V and 6 bases from J, with 13 bases in between.